This T cell receptor (beta chain) is drawn from a study of CD8+ T cells in alopecia areata (dated by TCRdb to between 2018 and 2020). Looking at the study overall: High-throughput TCRbeta sequencing was used to examine T cell clonal expansion in alopecia areata in both the C3H/HeJ mouse model and human patients. In humans, TCRbeta sequencing was performed on scalp tissue and on sorted CD4+ and CD8+ peripheral blood T cells from healthy controls and from patients with patchy or totalis/universalis alopecia areata. Clonality in the scalp was compared among normal scalp (n=4), patchy alopecia areata scalp (n=8), and alopecia totalis/universalis scalp (n=8). RNA came from the PAXgene miRNA kit for fixed scalp, the miRNeasy kit for PBMCs, and the RNeasy kit for mouse skin. TCRbeta CDR3 regions were amplified by immunoSEQ multiplex PCR using 35 Vbeta forward and 13 Jbeta reverse primers. Broad study findings and their caveats: Resident alphabeta T cells in normal human skin are also sequenced, complicating scalp TCR repertoire analysis, unlike mouse skin dominated by gammadelta T cells. TCR sequences shared between patients were less clear than in mice, possibly partly because of HLA diversity in the patient population. Compared with normal scalp, lesional scalp had higher clonality and more expanded CD8+ clones, particularly in alopecia totalis/universalis, a pattern that suggests antigenic drive.

To note about this clone: Its antigen specificity is not known. No base quality values were provided; no much bigger clone lies one nucleotide off.

The receptor library was made with the immunoSEQ multiplex PCR assay. To provide template for TCR sequencing, every sample had RNA extracted and reverse transcribed into cDNA. SuperScript III was used to make first-strand cDNA, primed with a 2:1 mix of oligo-dT and random hexamers. A synthetic immune receptor repertoire was used to gauge amplification bias, and whatever bias remained was removed computationally. On the study's bioinformatics: Raw reads were preprocessed to remove errors, and CDR3 was defined by IMGT conventions from the conserved cysteine to phenylalanine. Clonality was computed by normalizing Shannon entropy by log2 of the number of productive unique TCRs and subtracting the result from 1. CD4 or CD8 identity of scalp clones was inferred by cross-referencing scalp TCRbeta sequences with sorted blood CD4 and CD8 repertoires. Drawn from immuneACCESS, this table holds only the in-frame rearrangements with V and J called that TCRdb kept. Clones are partly lost; checked studies trace under half to an unresolved V gene and leave the rest unexplained. That table is the source of V, J and clone size, and D and trimming were worked out from the DNA. For this sample the table gives around 210,000 clones, of which roughly 50% were detected only once. In total, the top ten clones hold 4.5% to 6% of the sample.

PBMCs were isolated by density centrifugation and stained for CD3, CD4 and CD8, and CD4+ and CD8+ T cells were sorted on a FACSAria. Scalp biopsies and blood samples were provided by unaffected controls. Sequences were obtained from CD8+ T cells sorted from blood. This clonotype was obtained from a human donor in good health.

CDR3 loop: CASSLIGYDTGELFF. The bases read TGCGCCAGCAGCCTTATTGGGTATGACACCGGGGAGCTGTTTTTT. The sequence joins TRBV4-1 to TRBJ2-2; there is no confident call for the D gene. From the germline V gene, CDR1 is MGHRA and CDR2 is YSYEKL. Reading from cysteine to phenylalanine, the CDR3 counts 15 amino acids. This entry keeps only the CDR3 DNA: 45 bases, framed from base 1. V sheds 4 bases and J sheds 3 bases, leaving 12 bases between their ends.